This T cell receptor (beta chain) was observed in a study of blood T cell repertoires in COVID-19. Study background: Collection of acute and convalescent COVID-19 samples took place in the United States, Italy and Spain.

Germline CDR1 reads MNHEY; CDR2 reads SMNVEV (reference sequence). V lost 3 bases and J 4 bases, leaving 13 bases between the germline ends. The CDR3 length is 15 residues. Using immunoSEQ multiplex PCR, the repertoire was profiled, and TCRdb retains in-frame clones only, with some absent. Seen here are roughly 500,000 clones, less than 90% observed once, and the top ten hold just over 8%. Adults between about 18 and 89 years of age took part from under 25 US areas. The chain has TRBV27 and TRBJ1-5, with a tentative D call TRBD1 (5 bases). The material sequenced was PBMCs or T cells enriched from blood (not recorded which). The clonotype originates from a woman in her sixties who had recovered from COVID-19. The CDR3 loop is CASSLGQGGNQPQHF. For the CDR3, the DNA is TGTGCCAGCAGTTTGGGGCAGGGAGGTAATCAGCCCCAGCATTTT.